What follows are 2 T cell receptor beta chains derived from one specimen sequenced in a study of T-cell reconstitution after alpha-beta-depleted transplantation in children. It was with unique molecular identifiers that the TCRbeta library was prepared. TCRdb used MiXCR to reprocess the PCR reads, holding one entry per CDR3 protein. The profile shows 670,000 or so distinct CDR3 sequences, under 15% of them singletons. This sample comprised PBMCs, obtained before TCRalphabeta/CD19-depleted stem cell transplant. These receptors came from a girl aged 2 to 10 with congenital amegakaryocytic thrombocytopenia, due to receive a stem cell transplant.

This clonotype has at least ten counts. The chain is built from TRBV5-1 and TRBJ2-7; TRBD2 is a possible D gene (6 bases). V was shortened by 0 bases and J by 3 bases, with 13 bases between the two germline ends. Germline CDR1 and CDR2: SGHRS and YFSETQ. This CDR3 has 15 residues. CDR3 loop: CASSLEVDSGYEQYF. The DNA for the CDR3 is TGCGCCAGCAGCTTGGAGGTGGATAGCGGCTACGAGCAGTACTTC.

This clonotype was counted many times. The chain employs TRBV5-1 and TRBJ2-1, with a tentative D call TRBD2 (6 bases). V lost 2 bases and J lost 7, with 13 bases in between. Germline CDR1 and CDR2: SGHRS and YFSETQ. The CDR3 runs to 14 residues. The CDR3 here is CASSFNGRGNEQFF. The CDR3 coding sequence is TGCGCCAGCAGCTTTAACGGGAGAGGGAATGAGCAGTTCTTC.